This paragraph reports one T cell receptor beta chain. Antigen specificity is unknown. TCRdb's table, derived via immunoSEQ multiplex PCR, lists solely in-frame clones and lacks some. This sample has more than 40,000 clones, with approximately 76% found just once. This entry is derived from a study of radiotherapy plus CTLA-4 blockade in lung cancer. Study findings and constraints: Clones derived from tumor TCRs expanded in blood after radiotherapy plus ipilimumab.

The V segment lost 4 bases and the J segment 10 bases; nucleotides outside the gene matches: 13. Germline assignment: CDR1 MNHEY and CDR2 SMNVEV (reference sequence). The CDR3 contains 16 residues. The clonotype was recovered from a human donor with non-small cell lung cancer who had stable disease on radiotherapy plus ipilimumab. This rearrangement joins TRBV27 to TRBJ2-1, with 10 bases fitting TRBD2. The sample was peripheral blood, taken from a patient treated with radiotherapy plus ipilimumab. The CDR3 bases are TGTGCCAGCAGTTCAACATCAGCGGGGGGGCCAGTGGAGCAGTTCTTC. This sequence encodes CASSSTSAGGPVEQFF.